The rows below give T cell receptor beta chains drawn from one sample of a study of blood T cell repertoires in COVID-19. Profiling relied on immunoSEQ multiplex PCR, and the TCRdb table lists in-frame clones only, not all of them. Here the sample spans some 270,000 clones, 85% to 90% being singletons. Sequencing input: peripheral blood. The receptor set was obtained from a woman in her fifties or sixties with COVID-19, enrolled during active disease. Each CDR3 is given with its conserved first and last residue. The D gene is left open where the match is weak. Clone size appears in some rows only: once, few, many, or a class for an expanded clone.

>TRBJ1-2|12|NA|TRBV6-2/TRBV6-3|NA
CASSSFLYGYTF
TGTGCCAGCAGTTCTTTCCTCTATGGCTACACCTTC
>TRBJ1-3|15|NA|TRBV4-3|NA
CASSQGGGPGNTIYF
TGCGCCAGCAGCCAAGGGGGAGGTCCTGGAAACACCATATATTTT
>TRBJ2-7|15|NA|TRBV5-1|TRBD1
CASSLEGTGGSEQYF
TGCGCCAGCAGCCTGGAAGGGACAGGGGGATCCGAGCAGTACTTC
>TRBJ1-1|14|NA|TRBV27|NA
CASSFLGRDTEAFF
TGTGCCAGCAGTTTTTTGGGGAGGGACACTGAAGCTTTCTTT
>TRBJ1-2|15|NA|TRBV4-1|TRBD1
CASSQGDRGDYGYTF
TGCGCCAGCAGCCAAGGGGACAGGGGGGACTATGGCTACACCTTC
>TRBJ2-2|13|NA|TRBV2|NA
CASTRGNTGELFF
TGTGCCAGCACTCGGGGAAACACCGGGGAGCTGTTTTTT
>TRBJ2-3|13|NA|TRBV5-1|NA
CASSLELTDTQYF
TGCGCCAGCAGCTTGGAGCTCACAGATACGCAGTATTTT
>TRBJ1-1|14|NA|TRBV6-6|NA
CASSLMRLPTAAFF
TGTGCCAGCAGTCTCATGCGACTGCCTACGGCAGCTTTCTTT
>TRBJ1-2|13|NA|TRBV6-5|NA
CASREGGSYGYTF
TGTGCCAGCCGGGAGGGGGGATCCTATGGCTACACCTTC
>TRBJ1-2|14|NA|TRBV4-3|NA
CASSQDARNYGYTF
TGCGCCAGCAGCCAAGATGCGAGAAACTATGGCTACACCTTC
>TRBJ1-1|14|few|TRBV4-3|TRBD1
CASSDRDRSTEAFF
TGCGCCAGCAGCGACCGGGACAGGAGCACTGAAGCTTTCTTT
>TRBJ2-5|16|NA|TRBV4-2|TRBD1
CASSQANRGSGETQYF
TGTGCCAGCAGCCAAGCTAACAGGGGGTCGGGGGAGACCCAGTACTTC